Described below is a single TCR beta chain sequence and its context. The antigen this receptor binds is unknown. Base-call qualities are not available, and no considerably larger clone is one nucleotide away. The record originates from a study of T cells in narcolepsy (dated by TCRdb to 2017 to 2018). Broadly, across the study: Patients with narcolepsy type 1 or type 2 (NT1, NT2) were enrolled in the study together with healthy control donors. The study sought autoreactive T cells targeting hypocretin neuron self-antigens (hypocretin, TRIB2) in narcolepsy patients, using TCR Vbeta sequencing to track clonotypes in blood and CSF. Here is what the overall study found, with its caveats: According to the report, autoreactive clonotypes were detected serially in the blood of the same patients and of different patients, but not in healthy controls. In plots comparing CSF and blood CD4+ T cell clonotypes from the same patient, HCRT-specific and TRIB2-specific autoreactive clonotypes were highlighted.

Patient cerebrospinal fluid T cells were expanded in vitro, and CD4+ or CD8+ T cells were subsequently sorted for TCR Vbeta sequencing. There are 13 amino acids in the CDR3, from cysteine to phenylalanine inclusive. Here the CDR3 DNA is all that survives: 39 bases in frame from base 1. V drops 1 base and J drops 2 bases, leaving 3 bases in between. Taken from the germline V gene, the CDR1 and CDR2 loops are SGHTA and FQGNSA. Receptor amplification or capture employed the immunoSEQ multiplex PCR assay. The published analysis was carried out like this. Clonotype sharing between paired CSF and blood samples was expressed as the percentage of total CSF clonotypes also found in blood. TCRdb took this table from immuneACCESS and kept in-frame rearrangements with V and J called. Such tables lack part of the clones; where checked against another copy, unresolved V genes explain under half of the gap, and the rest is unexplained. V, J and clone size derive from that table, while D and trimming were established from the DNA sequence. In this sample the table shows over 350 clones, about 23% of which occur a single time. The top ten constitute roughly 50% of the sample.

This TCR was sampled from a human donor with narcolepsy. Source material: cultured CD4+ T cells from cerebrospinal fluid. The V gene is TRBV7-2 and the J gene is TRBJ1-5; no D gene is confidently identified. The nucleotide sequence reads TGTGCCAGCAGCTTAGACCGCAATCAGCCCCAGCATTTT. It specifies CASSLDRNQPQHF.